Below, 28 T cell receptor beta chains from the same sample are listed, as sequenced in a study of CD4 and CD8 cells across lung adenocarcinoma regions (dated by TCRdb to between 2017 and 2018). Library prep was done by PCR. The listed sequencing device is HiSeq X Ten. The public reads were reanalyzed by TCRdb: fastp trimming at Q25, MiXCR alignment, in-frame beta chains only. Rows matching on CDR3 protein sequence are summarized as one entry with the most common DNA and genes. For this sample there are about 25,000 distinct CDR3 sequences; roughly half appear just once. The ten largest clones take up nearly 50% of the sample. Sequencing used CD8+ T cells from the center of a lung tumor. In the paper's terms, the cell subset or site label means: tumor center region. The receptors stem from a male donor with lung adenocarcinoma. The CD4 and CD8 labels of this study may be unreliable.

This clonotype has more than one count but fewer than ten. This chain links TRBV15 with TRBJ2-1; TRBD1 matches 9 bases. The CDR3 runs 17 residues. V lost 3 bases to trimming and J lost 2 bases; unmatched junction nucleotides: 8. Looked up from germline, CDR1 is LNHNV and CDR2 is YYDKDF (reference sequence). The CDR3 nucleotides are TGTGCCACCAGCAGCCCCGGGAGACAGGGGGCCTACAATGAGCAGTTCTTC. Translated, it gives CATSSPGRQGAYNEQFF.

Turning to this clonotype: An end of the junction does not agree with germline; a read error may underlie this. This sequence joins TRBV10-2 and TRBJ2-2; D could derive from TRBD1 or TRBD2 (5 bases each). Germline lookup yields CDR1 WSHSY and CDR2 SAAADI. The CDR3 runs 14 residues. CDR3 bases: TGCGCCAGCATCCAGGCAGGGAGCACAGAGGCGCTGTATTTT. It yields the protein CASIQAGSTEALYF.

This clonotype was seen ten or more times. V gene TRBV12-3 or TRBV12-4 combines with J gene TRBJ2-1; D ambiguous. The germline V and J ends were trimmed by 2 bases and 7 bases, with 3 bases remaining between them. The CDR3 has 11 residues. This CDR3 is CASSLRNEQFF. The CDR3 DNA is TGTGCCAGCAGTTTAAGAAATGAGCAGTTCTTC.

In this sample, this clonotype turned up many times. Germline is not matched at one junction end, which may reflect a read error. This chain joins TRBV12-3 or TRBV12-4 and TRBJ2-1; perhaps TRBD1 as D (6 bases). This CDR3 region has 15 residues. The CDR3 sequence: CASRTTLKYVRGSSF. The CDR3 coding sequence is TGTGCCAGCAGGACAACGTTAAAGTATGTCAGGGGATCCTCCTTC.

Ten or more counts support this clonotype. The CDR3 here is CASSPSAFELEQFF. The CDR3 nucleotides read TGTGCCAGCAGTCCAAGCGCCTTCGAGTTGGAGCAGTTCTTC. The chain has TRBV12-3 or TRBV12-4 and TRBJ2-1, with D hard to call. V was pared by 5 bases and J by 10 bases, with 18 bases between. The CDR3 extends over 14 amino acids.

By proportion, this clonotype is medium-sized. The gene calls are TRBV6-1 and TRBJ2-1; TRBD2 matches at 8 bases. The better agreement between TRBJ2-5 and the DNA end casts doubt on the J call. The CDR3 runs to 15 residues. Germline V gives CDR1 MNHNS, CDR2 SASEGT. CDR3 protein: CASASGGRPGETQYF. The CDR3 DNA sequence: TGTGCCAGCGCCTCGGGCGGGAGGCCTGGGGAGACCCAGTACTTC.

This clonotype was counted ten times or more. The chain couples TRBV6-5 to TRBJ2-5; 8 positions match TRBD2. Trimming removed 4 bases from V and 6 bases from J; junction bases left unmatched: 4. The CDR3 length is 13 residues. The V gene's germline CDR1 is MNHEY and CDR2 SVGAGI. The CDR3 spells CASSWGLGQTQYF. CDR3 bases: TGTGCCAGCAGTTGGGGACTAGGGCAGACCCAGTACTTC.

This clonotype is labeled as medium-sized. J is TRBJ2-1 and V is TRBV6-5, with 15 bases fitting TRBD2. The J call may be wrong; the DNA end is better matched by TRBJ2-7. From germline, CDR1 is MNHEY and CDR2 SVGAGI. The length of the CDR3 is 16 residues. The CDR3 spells CASRYRTSGRDNEQYF. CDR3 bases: TGTGCCAGCAGATACAGGACTAGCGGGAGGGACAACGAGCAGTACTTC.

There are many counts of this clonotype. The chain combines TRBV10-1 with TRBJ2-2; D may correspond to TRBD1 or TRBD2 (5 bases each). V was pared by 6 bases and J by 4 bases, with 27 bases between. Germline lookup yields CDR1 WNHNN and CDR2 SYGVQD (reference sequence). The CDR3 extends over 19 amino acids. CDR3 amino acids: CASSNLGRPGRERTGELFF. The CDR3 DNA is TGCGCCAGCAGCAATTTGGGGAGACCCGGCAGGGAGCGCACCGGGGAGCTGTTTTTT.

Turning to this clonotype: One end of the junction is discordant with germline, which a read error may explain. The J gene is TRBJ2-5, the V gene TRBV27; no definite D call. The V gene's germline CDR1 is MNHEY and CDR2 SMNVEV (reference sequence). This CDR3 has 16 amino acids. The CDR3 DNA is TGTGCCAGCAGTTTATCGTTTCGCCGTGACCAAGATACCCAGTACTTC. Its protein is CASSLSFRRDQDTQYF.

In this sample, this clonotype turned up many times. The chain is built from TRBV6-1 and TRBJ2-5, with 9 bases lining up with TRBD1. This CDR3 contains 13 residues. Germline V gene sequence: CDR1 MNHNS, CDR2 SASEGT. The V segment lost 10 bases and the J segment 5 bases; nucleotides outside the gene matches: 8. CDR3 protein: CATTGQGSETQYF. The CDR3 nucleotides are TGTGCCACTACGGGACAGGGCAGCGAGACCCAGTACTTC.

In DNA form, the CDR3 reads TGTGCCAGCGCGGGGCGCGGGGGCGGCGAGGAAGAGACCCAGTACTTC. Amino acid sequence: CASAGRGGGEEETQYF. V usage is TRBV6-1 and J usage is TRBJ2-5, with a possible D match to TRBD2 (7 bases). The CDR3 is 16 amino acids. The germline CDR1 and CDR2 sequences are MNHNS and SASEGT. The V and J ends lost 8 bases and 3 bases respectively, with 22 bases between them.

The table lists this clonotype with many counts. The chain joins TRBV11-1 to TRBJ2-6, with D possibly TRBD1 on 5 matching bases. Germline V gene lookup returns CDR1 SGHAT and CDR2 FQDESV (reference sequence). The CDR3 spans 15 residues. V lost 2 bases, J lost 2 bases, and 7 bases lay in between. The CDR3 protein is CASSLQGPGANVLTF. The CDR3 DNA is TGTGCCAGCAGCTTACAGGGTCCTGGGGCCAACGTCCTGACTTTC.

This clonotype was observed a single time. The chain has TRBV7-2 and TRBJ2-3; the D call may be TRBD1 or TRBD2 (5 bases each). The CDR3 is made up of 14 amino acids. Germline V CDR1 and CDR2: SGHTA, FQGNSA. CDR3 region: CAGSRGRAPDTQYF. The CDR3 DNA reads TGTGCGGGGAGCCGGGGACGAGCGCCAGATACGCAGTATTTT. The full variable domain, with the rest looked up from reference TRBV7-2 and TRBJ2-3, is GAGVSQSPSNKVTEKGKDVELRCDPISGHTALYWYRQSLGQGLEFLIYFQGNSAPDKSGLPSDRFSAERTGGSVSTLTIQRTQQEDSAVYLCAGSRGRAPDTQYFGPGTRLTVL.

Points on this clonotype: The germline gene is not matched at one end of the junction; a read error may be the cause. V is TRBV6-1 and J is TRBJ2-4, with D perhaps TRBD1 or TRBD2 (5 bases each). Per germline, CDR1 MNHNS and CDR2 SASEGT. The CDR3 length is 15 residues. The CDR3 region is CASVSGRCAKNTQYF. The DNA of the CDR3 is TGTGCCAGCGTCTCGGGGCGGTGCGCCAAAAATACGCAGTATTTC.

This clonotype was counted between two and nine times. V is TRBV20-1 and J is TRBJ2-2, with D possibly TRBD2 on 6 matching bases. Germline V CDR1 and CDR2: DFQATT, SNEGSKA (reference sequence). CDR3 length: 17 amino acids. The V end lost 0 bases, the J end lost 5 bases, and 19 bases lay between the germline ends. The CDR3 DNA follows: TGCAGTGCTAGAGATAGCGTGCGGGGACTCTTAACCGGGGAGCTGTTTTTT. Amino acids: CSARDSVRGLLTGELFF.

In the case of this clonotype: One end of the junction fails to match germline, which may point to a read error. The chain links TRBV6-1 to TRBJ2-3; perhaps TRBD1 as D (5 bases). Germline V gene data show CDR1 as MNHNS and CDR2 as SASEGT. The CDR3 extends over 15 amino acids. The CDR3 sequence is CASSPGPSVKDTQYF. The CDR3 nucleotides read TGTGCCAGCAGCCCAGGGCCGTCGGTCAAAGACACTCAGTATTTC.

For the CDR3, the DNA is TGTGCCAGCAGCTTAAGGGCGGCAGGGGGTAGGGAGACCCAGTACTTC. It encodes CASSLRAAGGRETQYF. V and J are TRBV7-6 and TRBJ2-1, with TRBD1 matching 7 bases. The closer fit of TRBJ2-5 to the DNA end suggests the J call may be wrong. This CDR3 contains 16 residues. Per germline, CDR1 SGHVS and CDR2 FNYEAQ.

The CDR3 sequence: CASSAGGDDYLRYF. DNA of the CDR3: TGTGCCAGCAGTGCGGGAGGGGATGACTACCTTAGGTACTTC. The rearrangement joins TRBV6-1 to TRBJ2-5, with 8 bases aligning to TRBD2. With V trimmed by 4 bases and J by 13 bases, 14 bases remained unmatched. The CDR3 runs 14 residues. Germline lookup yields CDR1 MNHNS and CDR2 SASEGT.

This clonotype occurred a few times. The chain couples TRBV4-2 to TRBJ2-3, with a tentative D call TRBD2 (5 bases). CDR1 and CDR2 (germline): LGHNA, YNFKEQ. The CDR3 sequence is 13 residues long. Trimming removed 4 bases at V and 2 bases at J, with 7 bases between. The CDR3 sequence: CASSREITDTQYF. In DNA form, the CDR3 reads TGTGCCAGCAGCCGGGAGATCACAGATACGCAGTATTTT.

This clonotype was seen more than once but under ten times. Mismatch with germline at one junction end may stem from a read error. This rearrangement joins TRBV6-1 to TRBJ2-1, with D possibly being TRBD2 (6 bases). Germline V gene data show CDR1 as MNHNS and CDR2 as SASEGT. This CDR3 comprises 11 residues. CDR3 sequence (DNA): TGTGCCAGCAGTGATCGGACTACGCAGTTCTTT. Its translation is CASSDRTTQFF.

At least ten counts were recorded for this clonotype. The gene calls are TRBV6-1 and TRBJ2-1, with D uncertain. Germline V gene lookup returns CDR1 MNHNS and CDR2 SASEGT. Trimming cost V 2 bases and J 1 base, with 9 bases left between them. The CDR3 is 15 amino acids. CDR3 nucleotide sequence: TGTGCCAGCAGTGAAAATCCACTATCCTACAATGAGCAGTTCTTC. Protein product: CASSENPLSYNEQFF.

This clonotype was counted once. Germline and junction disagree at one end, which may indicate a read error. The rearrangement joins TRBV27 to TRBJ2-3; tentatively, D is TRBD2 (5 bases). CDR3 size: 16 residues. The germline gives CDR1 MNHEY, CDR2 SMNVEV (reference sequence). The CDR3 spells CASSLSGRLAKDTQYF. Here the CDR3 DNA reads TGTGCCAGCAGTTTATCGGGTCGGCTAGCCAAAGATACTCAGTACTTT.

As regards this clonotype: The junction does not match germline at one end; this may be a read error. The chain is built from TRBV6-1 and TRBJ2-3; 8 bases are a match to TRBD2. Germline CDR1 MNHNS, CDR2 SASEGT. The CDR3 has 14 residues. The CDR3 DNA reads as TGTGCCAGCAGCTCGGGGGGGGTCAAAGACACGCAGTACTTT. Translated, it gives CASSSGGVKDTQYF.

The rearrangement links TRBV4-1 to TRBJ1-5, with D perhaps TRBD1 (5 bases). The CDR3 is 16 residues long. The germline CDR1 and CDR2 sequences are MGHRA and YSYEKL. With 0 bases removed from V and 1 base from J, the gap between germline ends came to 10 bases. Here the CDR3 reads CASSQEPDRSNQPQHF. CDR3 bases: TGCGCCAGCAGCCAAGAACCCGACAGAAGCAATCAGCCCCAGCATTTT.

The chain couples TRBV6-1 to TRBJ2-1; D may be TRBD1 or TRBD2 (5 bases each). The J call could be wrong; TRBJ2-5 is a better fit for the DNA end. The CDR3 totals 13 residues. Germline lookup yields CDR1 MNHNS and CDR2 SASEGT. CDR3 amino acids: CASTGTPLGGQYF. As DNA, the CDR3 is TGTGCCAGCACCGGGACCCCGCTAGGTGGCCAGTACTTC.

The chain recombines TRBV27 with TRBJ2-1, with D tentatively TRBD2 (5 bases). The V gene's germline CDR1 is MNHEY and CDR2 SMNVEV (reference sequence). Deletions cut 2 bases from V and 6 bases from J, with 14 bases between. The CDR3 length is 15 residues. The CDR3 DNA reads TGTGCCAGCAGTTTAAAAGGAGGATGGACCAATGAGCAGTTCTTC. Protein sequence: CASSLKGGWTNEQFF.

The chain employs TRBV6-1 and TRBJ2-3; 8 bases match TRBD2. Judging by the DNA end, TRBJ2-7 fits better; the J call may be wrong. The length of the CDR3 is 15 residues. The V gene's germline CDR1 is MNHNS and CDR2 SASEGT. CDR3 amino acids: CATGPAGGDSYTQYF. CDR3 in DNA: TGTGCCACCGGTCCGGCGGGGGGCGACTCTTATACGCAGTACTTC.